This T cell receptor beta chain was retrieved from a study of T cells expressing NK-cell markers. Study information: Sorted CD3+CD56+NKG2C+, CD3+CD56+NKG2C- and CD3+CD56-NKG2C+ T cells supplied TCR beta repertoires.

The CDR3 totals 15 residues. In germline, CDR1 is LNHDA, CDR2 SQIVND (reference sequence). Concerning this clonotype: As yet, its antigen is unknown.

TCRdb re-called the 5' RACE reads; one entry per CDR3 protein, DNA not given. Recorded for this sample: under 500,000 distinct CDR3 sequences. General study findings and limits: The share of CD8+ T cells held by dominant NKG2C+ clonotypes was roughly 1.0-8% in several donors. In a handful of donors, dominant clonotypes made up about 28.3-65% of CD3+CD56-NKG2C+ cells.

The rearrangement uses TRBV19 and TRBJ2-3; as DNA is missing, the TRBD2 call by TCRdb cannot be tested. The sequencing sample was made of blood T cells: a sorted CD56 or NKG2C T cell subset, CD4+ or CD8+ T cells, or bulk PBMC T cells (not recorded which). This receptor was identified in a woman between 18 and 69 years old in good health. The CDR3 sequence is CASSRTSGGWDTQYF.